A single sample gave rise to the 30 T cell receptor beta chains below, sequenced in a study of T cells expressing NK-cell markers. TCRdb reprocessed the 5' RACE reads and reports one entry per CDR3 protein, with no DNA. This sample's clone table lists about 150,000 distinct CDR3 sequences. Sequencing used blood T cells: a sorted CD56 or NKG2C T cell subset, CD4+ or CD8+ T cells, or bulk PBMC T cells (not recorded which). The receptors originated from a woman in her 50s in good health.

J is TRBJ2-5 and V is TRBV3-1. Germline V gene data show CDR1 as LGHDT and CDR2 as YNNKEL (reference sequence). The CDR3 runs to 15 residues. This CDR3 is CASSQVWRYQETQYF.

This chain joins TRBV13 and TRBJ2-3; TCRdb reports TRBD1, a call that lacks DNA to check it against. From germline, CDR1 is PRHDT and CDR2 FYEKMQ (reference sequence). The CDR3 loop spans 14 amino acids. CDR3 protein: CASSWDGSTDTQYF. Filled out from reference TRBV13 and TRBJ2-3, the complete variable domain reads AAGVIQSPRHLIKEKRETATLKCYPIPRHDTVYWYQQGPGQDPQFLISFYEKMQSDKGSIPDRFSAQQFSDYHSELNMSSLELGDSALYFCASSWDGSTDTQYFGPGTRLTVL.

The chain recombines TRBV27 with TRBJ1-1; TCRdb calls TRBD1, which cannot be checked without DNA. The CDR3 is 13 residues long. Germline V gene data show CDR1 as MNHEY and CDR2 as SMNVEV (reference sequence). CDR3 in amino acids: CASRQGLGTEAFF.

The chain has TRBV7-9 and TRBJ2-2; TCRdb calls TRBD1, which cannot be checked without DNA. The CDR3 runs to 15 residues. CDR1 SEHNR and CDR2 FQNEAQ come from the germline V gene (reference sequence). CDR3: CASSSTDPGTGELFF.

The CDR3 loop reads CASSWAGTGFDYGYTF. This rearrangement joins TRBV27 to TRBJ1-2; without DNA, the TCRdb call of TRBD1 cannot be checked. The CDR3 runs 16 residues. The V gene's germline CDR1 is MNHEY and CDR2 SMNVEV (reference sequence).

The chain employs TRBV12-3 or TRBV12-4 and TRBJ2-7. CDR3 length: 14 residues. This CDR3 is CASSLDGAMDEQYF.

J is TRBJ2-7 and V is TRBV27; absent DNA, TCRdb's TRBD2 call cannot be checked. The CDR3 runs to 13 residues. Germline V gene data show CDR1 as MNHEY and CDR2 as SMNVEV (reference sequence). CDR3 sequence: CASSSSGSVEQYF.

The V call is TRBV7-8, the J call TRBJ2-1; TCRdb calls TRBD2, which cannot be checked without DNA. The CDR3 length is 18 residues. Germline values: CDR1 SGHVS, CDR2 FQNEAQ. The CDR3 here is CASSAEGRGASSYNEQFF.

V is TRBV11-3 and J is TRBJ2-2; the D call from TCRdb, TRBD1, cannot be confirmed without DNA. The germline V gene has CDR1 SGHNT and CDR2 YENEEA. The CDR3 loop spans 15 amino acids. The CDR3 sequence: CASSTRQGRTGGLFF.

This chain connects TRBV7-6 to TRBJ2-1. Germline assignment: CDR1 SGHVS and CDR2 FNYEAQ. This CDR3 contains 12 residues. CDR3 residues: CASSHSNNEQFF.

The rearrangement links TRBV7-6 to TRBJ2-7. The CDR3 is 14 residues long. Germline V gene sequence: CDR1 SGHVS, CDR2 FNYEAQ. CDR3 residues: CASSLRTASYEQYF.

The rearrangement links TRBV13 to TRBJ2-1. The CDR3 is 15 amino acids. Germline V gene lookup returns CDR1 PRHDT and CDR2 FYEKMQ (reference sequence). CDR3 sequence: CASSSSDLSYNEQFF. Drawing the rest from reference TRBV13 and TRBJ2-1, the complete variable domain is AAGVIQSPRHLIKEKRETATLKCYPIPRHDTVYWYQQGPGQDPQFLISFYEKMQSDKGSIPDRFSAQQFSDYHSELNMSSLELGDSALYFCASSSSDLSYNEQFFGPGTRLTVL.

CDR3 amino acids: CASSLENLSSYEQYF. The chain carries TRBV5-1 and TRBJ2-7. This CDR3 region has 15 residues. Germline values: CDR1 SGHRS, CDR2 YFSETQ. Full variable domain (outside the CDR3, taken from reference TRBV5-1 and TRBJ2-7): KAGVTQTPRYLIKTRGQQVTLSCSPISGHRSVSWYQQTPGQGLQFLFEYFSETQRNKGNFPGRFSGRQFSNSRSEMNVSTLELGDSALYLCASSLENLSSYEQYFGPGTRLTVT.

The chain links TRBV12-3 or TRBV12-4 to TRBJ1-5; TCRdb calls TRBD1, which cannot be checked without DNA. The CDR3 loop spans 18 amino acids. CDR3 amino acids: CASIIMWGWGASYQPQHF.

The V call is TRBV24-1, the J call TRBJ2-1. From germline, CDR1 is KGHDR and CDR2 SFDVKD. This CDR3 is built from 13 residues. CDR3: CATRATSYNEQFF.

The rearrangement uses TRBV4-1 and TRBJ2-7; TCRdb's assignment of TRBD1 cannot be checked, as there is no DNA. The CDR3 runs 14 residues. Per germline, CDR1 MGHRA and CDR2 YSYEKL. This chain's CDR3 is CASSQRDSTYEQYF.

This CDR3 reads CAWSPGTGHQPQHF. The chain carries TRBV30 and TRBJ1-5; TCRdb's assignment of TRBD1 cannot be checked, as there is no DNA. Germline lookup yields CDR1 GTSNPN and CDR2 SVGIG (reference sequence). The CDR3 is 14 residues long.

V is TRBV6-1 and J is TRBJ2-3; as DNA is missing, the TRBD1 call by TCRdb cannot be tested. The germline V gene has CDR1 MNHNS and CDR2 SASEGT. This CDR3 spans 14 amino acids. CDR3 in amino acids: CASSEWGEKDTQYF.

The V call is TRBV11-2, the J call TRBJ2-1; TCRdb designates TRBD1, a call that cannot be tested without DNA. The CDR3 sequence is 16 residues long. Germline V gene data show CDR1 as SGHAT and CDR2 as FQNNGV. The CDR3 spells CASSLVQGAARNEQFF. The entire variable domain, with the rest obtained from reference TRBV11-2 and TRBJ2-1, is as follows: EAGVAQSPRYKIIEKRQSVAFWCNPISGHATLYWYQQILGQGPKLLIQFQNNGVVDDSQLPKDRFSAERLKGVDSTLKIQPAKLEDSAVYLCASSLVQGAARNEQFFGPGTRLTVL.

The chain couples TRBV5-1 to TRBJ2-1; TCRdb's D call of TRBD1 is untestable without DNA. The CDR3 totals 19 residues. Germline loops: CDR1 SGHRS, CDR2 YFSETQ. CDR3 protein: CASSLTLPGPPGSYNEQFF. Based on the CDR3 plus reference TRBV5-1 and TRBJ2-1, the full variable domain is KAGVTQTPRYLIKTRGQQVTLSCSPISGHRSVSWYQQTPGQGLQFLFEYFSETQRNKGNFPGRFSGRQFSNSRSEMNVSTLELGDSALYLCASSLTLPGPPGSYNEQFFGPGTRLTVL.

The genes are TRBV4-1 and TRBJ1-2; checking the TCRdb D call of TRBD1 is not possible without DNA. CDR3 length equals 16 residues. Germline CDR1 is MGHRA and CDR2 is YSYEKL. CDR3 sequence: CASSQDSGTGIRDYTF.

This chain joins TRBV6-1 and TRBJ2-2; TCRdb picks TRBD2, but there is no DNA to check that call. Germline CDR1 reads MNHNS; CDR2 reads SASEGT. CDR3 length: 17 amino acids. Here the CDR3 reads CASSEGLAGPNTGELFF.

V is TRBV4-1 and J is TRBJ2-5. Per germline, CDR1 MGHRA and CDR2 YSYEKL. The CDR3 length is 13 residues. The CDR3: CASSQDSRQTQYF.

The rearrangement links TRBV3-1 to TRBJ2-2; without DNA, the TCRdb call of TRBD1 cannot be checked. CDR3 length: 16 residues. The V gene's germline CDR1 is LGHDT and CDR2 YNNKEL (reference sequence). CDR3 region: CASSQGDSQNTGELFF.

The chain couples TRBV29-1 to TRBJ2-1. There are 13 residues in the CDR3. Germline lookup yields CDR1 SQVTM and CDR2 ANQGSEA. The CDR3 region is CSVVFQPYNEQFF.

The chain carries TRBV15 and TRBJ2-1; the TRBD1 assignment by TCRdb is unverifiable without DNA. Germline values: CDR1 LNHNV, CDR2 YYDKDF (reference sequence). This CDR3 has 15 amino acids. CDR3 sequence: CATSRGGTVYNEQFF.

The chain uses TRBV20-1 and TRBJ1-1. The germline CDR1 and CDR2 sequences are DFQATT and SNEGSKA (reference sequence). The CDR3 is 13 residues long. This CDR3 reads CSARGIANTEAFF.

The rearrangement links TRBV27 to TRBJ2-1; without DNA, the TCRdb call of TRBD1 cannot be checked. Germline loops: CDR1 MNHEY, CDR2 SMNVEV (reference sequence). This CDR3 is built from 15 residues. The CDR3 loop is CASRKGTGGLDEQFF.

This chain joins TRBV7-9 and TRBJ2-5; TCRdb lists TRBD1, though no DNA is available to test this call. Per germline, CDR1 SEHNR and CDR2 FQNEAQ (reference sequence). This CDR3 comprises 15 residues. CDR3 amino acids: CASSDWTSGGETQYF.

The chain combines TRBV18 with TRBJ1-2; there is no DNA to check the TCRdb D call of TRBD1. The length of the CDR3 is 14 residues. From germline, CDR1 is KGHSH and CDR2 LQKENI. CDR3 residues: CASSPGQHFYGYTF.